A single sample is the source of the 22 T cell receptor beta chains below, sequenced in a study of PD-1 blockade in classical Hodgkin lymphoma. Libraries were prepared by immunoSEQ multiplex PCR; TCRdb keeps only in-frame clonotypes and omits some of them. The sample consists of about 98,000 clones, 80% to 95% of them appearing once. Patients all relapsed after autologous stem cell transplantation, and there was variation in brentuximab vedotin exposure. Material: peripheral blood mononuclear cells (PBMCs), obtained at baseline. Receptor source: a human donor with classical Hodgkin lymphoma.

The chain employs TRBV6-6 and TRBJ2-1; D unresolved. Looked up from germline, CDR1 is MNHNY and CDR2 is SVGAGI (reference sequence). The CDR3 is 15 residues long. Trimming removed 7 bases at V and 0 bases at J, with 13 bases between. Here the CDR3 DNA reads TGTGCCAGCATCGAGGCCGTGGGCTCCTACAATGAGCAGTTCTTC. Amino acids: CASIEAVGSYNEQFF.

This CDR3 reads CASSDKRAGVVDTQYF. Written as DNA, the CDR3 is TGTGCCAGCAGTGATAAGAGAGCGGGAGTTGTAGATACGCAGTATTTT. This sequence joins TRBV6-4 and TRBJ2-3, with 8 nucleotides matching TRBD2. The CDR3 loop spans 16 amino acids. The J segment lost 5 bases and the V segment lost 3 bases, leaving 10 bases of the junction unmatched. The germline V gene has CDR1 MRHNA and CDR2 SNTAGT.

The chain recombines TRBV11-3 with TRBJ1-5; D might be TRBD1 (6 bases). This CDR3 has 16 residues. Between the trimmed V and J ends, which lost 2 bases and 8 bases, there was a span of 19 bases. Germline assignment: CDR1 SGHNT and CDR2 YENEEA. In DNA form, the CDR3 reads TGTGCCAGCAGCTTAAGGGGGACGGTTCCGTGGGAGCCCCAGCATTTT. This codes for CASSLRGTVPWEPQHF. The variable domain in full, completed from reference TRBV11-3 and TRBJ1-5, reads EAGVVQSPRYKIIEKKQPVAFWCNPISGHNTLYWYLQNLGQGPELLIRYENEEAVDDSQLPKDRFSAERLKGVDSTLKIQPAELGDSAVYLCASSLRGTVPWEPQHFGDGTRLSIL.

CDR3 region: CASSLPQGANTGELFF. The CDR3 nucleotides read TGTGCCAGCAGTCTCCCACAGGGCGCGAACACCGGGGAGCTGTTTTTT. The rearrangement joins TRBV28 to TRBJ2-2; TRBD1 is a possible D gene (6 bases). V lost 5 bases and J 0 bases, leaving 13 bases between the germline ends. The CDR3 totals 16 residues. Per the germline V gene, CDR1 is MDHEN and CDR2 is SYDVKM.

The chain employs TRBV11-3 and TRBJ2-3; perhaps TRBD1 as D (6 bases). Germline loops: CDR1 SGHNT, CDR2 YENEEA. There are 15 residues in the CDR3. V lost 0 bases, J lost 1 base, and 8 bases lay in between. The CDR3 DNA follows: TGTGCCAGCAGCTTAGAAAGGACAGGCACAGATACGCAGTATTTT. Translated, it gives CASSLERTGTDTQYF.

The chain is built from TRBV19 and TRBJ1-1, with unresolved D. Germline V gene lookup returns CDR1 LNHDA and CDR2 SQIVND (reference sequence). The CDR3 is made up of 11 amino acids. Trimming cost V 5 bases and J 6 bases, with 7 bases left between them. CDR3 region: CASSVWAEAFF. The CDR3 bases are TGTGCCAGTAGTGTCTGGGCTGAAGCTTTCTTT.

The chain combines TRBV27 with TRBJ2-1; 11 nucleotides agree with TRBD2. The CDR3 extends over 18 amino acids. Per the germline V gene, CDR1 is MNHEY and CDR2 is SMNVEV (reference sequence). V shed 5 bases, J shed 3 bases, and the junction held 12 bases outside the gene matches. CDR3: CASSLIRLAGTGYNEQFF. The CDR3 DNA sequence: TGTGCCAGCAGTCTGATTAGACTAGCGGGAACGGGCTACAATGAGCAGTTCTTC.

The CDR3 loop is CAWSQSWGAAGNSPLHF. Written as DNA, the CDR3 is TGTGCCTGGAGTCAATCATGGGGGGCCGCGGGTAATTCACCCCTCCACTTT. The J gene is TRBJ1-6, the V gene TRBV30; TRBD1 is a possible D gene (6 bases). CDR3 size: 17 residues. The V end lost 2 bases, the J end lost 6 bases, and 20 bases lay between the germline ends. Germline V gives CDR1 GTSNPN, CDR2 SVGIG (reference sequence).

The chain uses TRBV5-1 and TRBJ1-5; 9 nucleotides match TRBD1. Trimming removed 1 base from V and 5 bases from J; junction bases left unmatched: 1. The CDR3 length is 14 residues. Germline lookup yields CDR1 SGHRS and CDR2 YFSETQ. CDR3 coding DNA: TGCGCCAGCAGCTTGTGGACAGGGGATCAGCCCCAGCATTTT. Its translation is CASSLWTGDQPQHF.

CDR3 nucleotide sequence: TGTGCCAGCAGTTTCCGTGGGACTATCTACGAGCAGTACTTC. As protein: CASSFRGTIYEQYF. The chain couples TRBV27 to TRBJ2-7, with 7 positions matching TRBD2. The V and J ends lost 3 bases and 3 bases, in that order; junction bases with no gene match: 5. The CDR3 spans 14 residues. CDR1 is MNHEY and CDR2 is SMNVEV in the germline V gene (reference sequence).

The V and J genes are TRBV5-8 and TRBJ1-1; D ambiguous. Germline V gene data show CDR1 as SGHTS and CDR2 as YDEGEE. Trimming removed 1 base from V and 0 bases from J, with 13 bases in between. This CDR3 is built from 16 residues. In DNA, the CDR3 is TGTGCCAGCAGCTTGTATGGCGGTACTATGAACACTGAAGCTTTCTTT. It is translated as CASSLYGGTMNTEAFF.

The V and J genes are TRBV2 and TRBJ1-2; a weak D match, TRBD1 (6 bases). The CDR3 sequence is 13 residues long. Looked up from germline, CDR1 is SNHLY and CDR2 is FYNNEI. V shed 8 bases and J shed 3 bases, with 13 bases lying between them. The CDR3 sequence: CASAGATYYGYTF. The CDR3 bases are TGTGCCAGCGCGGGGGCCACCTACTATGGCTACACCTTC.

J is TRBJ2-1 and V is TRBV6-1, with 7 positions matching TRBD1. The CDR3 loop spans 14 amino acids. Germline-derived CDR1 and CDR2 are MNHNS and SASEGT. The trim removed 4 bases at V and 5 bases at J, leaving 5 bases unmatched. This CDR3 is CASSGRQGNNEQFF. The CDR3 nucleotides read TGTGCCAGCAGTGGGAGACAGGGCAACAATGAGCAGTTCTTC.

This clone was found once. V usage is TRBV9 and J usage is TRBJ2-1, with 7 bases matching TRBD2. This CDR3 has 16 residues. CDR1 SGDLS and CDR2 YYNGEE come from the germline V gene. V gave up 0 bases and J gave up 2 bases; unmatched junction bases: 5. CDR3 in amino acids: CASSVDAGEAYNEQFF. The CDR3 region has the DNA TGTGCCAGCAGCGTAGACGCGGGAGAGGCCTACAATGAGCAGTTCTTC.

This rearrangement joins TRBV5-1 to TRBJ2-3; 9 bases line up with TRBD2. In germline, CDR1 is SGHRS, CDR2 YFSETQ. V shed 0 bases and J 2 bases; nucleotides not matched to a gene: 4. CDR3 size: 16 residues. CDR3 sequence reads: CASSLGLAGTTDTQYF. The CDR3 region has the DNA TGCGCCAGCAGCTTGGGGCTAGCGGGAACCACAGATACGCAGTATTTT. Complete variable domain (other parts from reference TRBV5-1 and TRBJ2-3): KAGVTQTPRYLIKTRGQQVTLSCSPISGHRSVSWYQQTPGQGLQFLFEYFSETQRNKGNFPGRFSGRQFSNSRSEMNVSTLELGDSALYLCASSLGLAGTTDTQYFGPGTRLTVL.

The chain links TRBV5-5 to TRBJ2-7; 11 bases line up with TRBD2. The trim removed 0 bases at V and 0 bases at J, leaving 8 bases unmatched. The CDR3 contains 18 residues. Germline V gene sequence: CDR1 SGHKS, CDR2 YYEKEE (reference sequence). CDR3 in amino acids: CASSLVSSGRPLSYEQYF. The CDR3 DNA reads TGTGCCAGCAGCTTGGTTTCTAGCGGGAGGCCCCTCTCCTACGAGCAGTACTTC. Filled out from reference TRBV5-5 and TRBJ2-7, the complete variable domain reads DAGVTQSPTHLIKTRGQQVTLRCSPISGHKSVSWYQQVLGQGPQFIFQYYEKEERGRGNFPDRFSARQFPNYSSELNVNALLLGDSALYLCASSLVSSGRPLSYEQYFGPGTRLTVT.

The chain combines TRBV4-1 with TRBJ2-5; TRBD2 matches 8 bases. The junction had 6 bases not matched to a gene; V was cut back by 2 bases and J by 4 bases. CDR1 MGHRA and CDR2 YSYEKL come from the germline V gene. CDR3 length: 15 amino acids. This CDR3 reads CASSQHSSGRETQYF. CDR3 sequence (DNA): TGCGCCAGCAGCCAACATTCAAGCGGGAGAGAGACCCAGTACTTC.

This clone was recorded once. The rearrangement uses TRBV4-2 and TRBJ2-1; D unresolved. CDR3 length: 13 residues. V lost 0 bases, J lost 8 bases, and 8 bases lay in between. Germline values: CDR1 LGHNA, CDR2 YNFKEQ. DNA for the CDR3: TGTGCCAGCAGCCAAGATTCGGTGGATGAGCAGTTCTTC. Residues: CASSQDSVDEQFF.

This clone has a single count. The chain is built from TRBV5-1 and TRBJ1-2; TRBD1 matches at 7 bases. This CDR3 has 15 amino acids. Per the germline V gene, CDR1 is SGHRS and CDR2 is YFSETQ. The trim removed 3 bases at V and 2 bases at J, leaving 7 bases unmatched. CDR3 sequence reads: CASSSWDRNNYGYTF. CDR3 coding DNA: TGCGCCAGCAGCTCATGGGACAGAAACAACTATGGCTACACCTTC.

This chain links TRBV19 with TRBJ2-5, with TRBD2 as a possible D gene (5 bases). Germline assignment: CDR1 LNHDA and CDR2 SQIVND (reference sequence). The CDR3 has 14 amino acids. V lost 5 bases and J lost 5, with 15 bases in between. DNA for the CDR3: TGTGCCAGTAGTCGGGGTGGGGTGGGGGAGACCCAGTACTTC. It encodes CASSRGGVGETQYF.

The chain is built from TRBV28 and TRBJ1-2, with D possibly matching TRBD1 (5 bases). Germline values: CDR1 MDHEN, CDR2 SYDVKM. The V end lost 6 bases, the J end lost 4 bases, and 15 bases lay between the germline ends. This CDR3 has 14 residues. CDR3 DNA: TGTGCCAGCAGGGCGGCGGGGCAGTTCTATGGCTACACCTTC. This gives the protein CASRAAGQFYGYTF.

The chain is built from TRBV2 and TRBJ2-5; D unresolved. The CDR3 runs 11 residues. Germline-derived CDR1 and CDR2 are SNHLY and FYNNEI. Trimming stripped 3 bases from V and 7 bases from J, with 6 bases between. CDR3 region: CASSEPGTQYF. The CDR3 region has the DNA TGTGCCAGCAGTGAGCCGGGGACCCAGTACTTC.